The 2 T cell receptor beta chains reported below all come from one sample, sequenced in a study of blood T cell repertoires in COVID-19. This table comes from immunoSEQ multiplex PCR, and its TCRdb copy is limited to in-frame clones, with some not included. The sample records roughly 66,000 clones, approximately 82% being singletons. The material sequenced was peripheral blood. The receptor set was obtained from a man aged 60-69 years with acute or convalescent COVID-19.

This clone was counted only a few times. The chain employs TRBV7-6 and TRBJ2-3; TRBD1 aligns across 7 bases. Trimming cost V 5 bases and J 1 base; bases outside gene matches: 12. CDR1 is SGHVS and CDR2 is FNYEAQ in the germline V gene. This CDR3 comprises 17 residues. CDR3 DNA sequence: TGTGCCAGCAGCGCAAAGTGGGACAGTCGGGGCACAGATACGCAGTATTTT. Translation: CASSAKWDSRGTDTQYF.

J is TRBJ1-3 and V is TRBV19; D not certain. The CDR3 has 15 amino acids. Trimming shortened V by 8 bases and J by 0 bases, and 14 bases separated the two germline ends. The germline V gene has CDR1 LNHDA and CDR2 SQIVND (reference sequence). The CDR3 DNA is TGTGCCAGTTCCCCGTCGGTCCTCTCTGGAAACACCATATATTTT. This sequence encodes CASSPSVLSGNTIYF.